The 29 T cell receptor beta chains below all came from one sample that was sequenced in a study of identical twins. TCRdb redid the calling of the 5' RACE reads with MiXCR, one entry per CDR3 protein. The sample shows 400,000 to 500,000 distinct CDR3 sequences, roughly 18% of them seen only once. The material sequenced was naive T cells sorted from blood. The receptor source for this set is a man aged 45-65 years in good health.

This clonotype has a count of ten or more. The CDR3 is CASSPSVRRSYNEQFF. The DNA of the CDR3 is TGCGCCAGCAGCCCATCGGTCAGGAGGAGCTACAATGAGCAGTTCTTC. This chain joins TRBV5-1 and TRBJ2-1; D might be TRBD2 (5 bases). This CDR3 comprises 16 residues. Trimming shortened V by 4 bases and J by 3 bases, and 17 bases separated the two germline ends. Per the germline V gene, CDR1 is SGHRS and CDR2 is YFSETQ.

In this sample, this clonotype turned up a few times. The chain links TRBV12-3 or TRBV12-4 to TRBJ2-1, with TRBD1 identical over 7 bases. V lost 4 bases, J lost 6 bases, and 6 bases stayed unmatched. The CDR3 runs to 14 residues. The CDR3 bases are TGTGCCAGCAGTTGGGGACAGTTATCCAATGAGCAGTTCTTC. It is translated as CASSWGQLSNEQFF.

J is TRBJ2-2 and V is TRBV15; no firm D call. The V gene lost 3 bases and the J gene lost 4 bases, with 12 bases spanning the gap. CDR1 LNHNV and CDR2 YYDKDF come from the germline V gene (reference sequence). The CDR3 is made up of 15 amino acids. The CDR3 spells CATSSLRKSTGELFF. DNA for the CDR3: TGTGCCACCAGCAGCCTACGAAAGAGCACCGGGGAGCTGTTTTTT.

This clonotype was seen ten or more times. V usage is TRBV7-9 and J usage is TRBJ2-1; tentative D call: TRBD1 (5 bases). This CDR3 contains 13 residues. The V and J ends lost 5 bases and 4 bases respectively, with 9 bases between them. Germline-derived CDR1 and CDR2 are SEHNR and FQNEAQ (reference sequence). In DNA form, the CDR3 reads TGTGCCAGCAGCCAGGGAAGTTACAATGAGCAGTTCTTC. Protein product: CASSQGSYNEQFF.

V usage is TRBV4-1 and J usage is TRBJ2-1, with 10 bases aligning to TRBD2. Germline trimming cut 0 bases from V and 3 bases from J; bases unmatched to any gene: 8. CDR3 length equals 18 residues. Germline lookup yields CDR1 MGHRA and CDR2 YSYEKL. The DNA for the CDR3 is TGCGCCAGCAGCCAAGATAAACTAGCGGGGAACTTCTACAATGAGCAGTTCTTC. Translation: CASSQDKLAGNFYNEQFF.

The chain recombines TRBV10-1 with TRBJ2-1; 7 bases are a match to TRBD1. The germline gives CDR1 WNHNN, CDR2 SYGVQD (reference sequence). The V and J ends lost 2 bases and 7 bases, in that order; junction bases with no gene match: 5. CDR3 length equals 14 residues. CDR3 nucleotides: TGCGCCAGCAGTGAGCTGGACAGGATAAATGAGCAGTTCTTC. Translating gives CASSELDRINEQFF.

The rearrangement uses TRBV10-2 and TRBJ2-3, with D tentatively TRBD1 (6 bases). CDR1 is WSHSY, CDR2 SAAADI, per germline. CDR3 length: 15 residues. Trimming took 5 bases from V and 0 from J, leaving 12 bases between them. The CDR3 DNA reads TGCGCCAGCAGTTTACAGGGCCCTAGCACAGATACGCAGTATTTT. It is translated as CASSLQGPSTDTQYF.

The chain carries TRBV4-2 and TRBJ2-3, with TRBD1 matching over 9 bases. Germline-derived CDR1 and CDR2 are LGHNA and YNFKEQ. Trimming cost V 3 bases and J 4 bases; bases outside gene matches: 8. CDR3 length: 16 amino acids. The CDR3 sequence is CASSQEGQGLADTQYF. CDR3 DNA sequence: TGTGCCAGCAGCCAGGAAGGACAGGGGTTGGCAGATACGCAGTATTTT.

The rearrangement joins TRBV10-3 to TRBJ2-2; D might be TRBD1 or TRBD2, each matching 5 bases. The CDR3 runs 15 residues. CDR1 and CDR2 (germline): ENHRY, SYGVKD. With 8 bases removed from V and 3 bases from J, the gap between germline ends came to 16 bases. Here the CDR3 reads CAIGGARKDTGELFF. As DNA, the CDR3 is TGTGCCATCGGGGGTGCCAGGAAAGACACCGGGGAGCTGTTTTTT.

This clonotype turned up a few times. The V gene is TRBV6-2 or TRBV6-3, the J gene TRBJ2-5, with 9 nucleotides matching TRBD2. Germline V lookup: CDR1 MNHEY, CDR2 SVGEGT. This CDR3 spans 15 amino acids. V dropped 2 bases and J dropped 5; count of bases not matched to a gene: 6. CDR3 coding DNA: TGTGCCAGCAGTTACGGGCTAGCGGGAACGGAGACCCAGTACTTC. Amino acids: CASSYGLAGTETQYF.

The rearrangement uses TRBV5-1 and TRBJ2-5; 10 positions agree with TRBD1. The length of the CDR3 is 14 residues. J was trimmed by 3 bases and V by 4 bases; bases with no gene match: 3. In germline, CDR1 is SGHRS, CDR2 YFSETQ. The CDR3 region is CASSPDRGEETQYF. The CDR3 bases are TGCGCCAGCAGCCCGGACAGGGGGGAAGAGACCCAGTACTTC.

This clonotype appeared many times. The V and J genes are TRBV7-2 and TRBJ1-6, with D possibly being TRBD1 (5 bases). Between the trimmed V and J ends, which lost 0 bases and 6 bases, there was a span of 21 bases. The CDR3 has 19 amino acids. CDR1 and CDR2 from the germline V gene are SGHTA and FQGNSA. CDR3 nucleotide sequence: TGTGCCAGCAGCTTAGCGCTAGTCATAGGACACAGCCTTAATTCACCCCTCCACTTT. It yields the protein CASSLALVIGHSLNSPLHF.

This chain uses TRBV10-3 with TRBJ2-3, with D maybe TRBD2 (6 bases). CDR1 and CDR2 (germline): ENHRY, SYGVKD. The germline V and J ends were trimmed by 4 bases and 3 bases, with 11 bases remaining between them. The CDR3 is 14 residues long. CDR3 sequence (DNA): TGTGCCATCAGTGGTCTCGGGGGTACAGATACGCAGTATTTT. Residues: CAISGLGGTDTQYF.

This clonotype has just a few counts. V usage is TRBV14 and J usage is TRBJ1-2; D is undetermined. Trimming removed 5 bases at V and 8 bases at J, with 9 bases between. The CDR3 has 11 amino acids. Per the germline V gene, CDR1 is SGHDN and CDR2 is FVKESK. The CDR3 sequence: CASSADGGYTF. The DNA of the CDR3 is TGTGCCAGCAGCGCGGACGGCGGCTACACCTTC.

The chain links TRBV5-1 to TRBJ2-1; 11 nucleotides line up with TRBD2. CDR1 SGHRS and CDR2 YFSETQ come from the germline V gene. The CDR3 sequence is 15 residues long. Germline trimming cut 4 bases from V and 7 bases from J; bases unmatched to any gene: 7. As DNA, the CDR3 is TGCGCCAGCAGCATACTAGCGGGGGTAGTGAATGAGCAGTTCTTC. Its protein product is CASSILAGVVNEQFF.

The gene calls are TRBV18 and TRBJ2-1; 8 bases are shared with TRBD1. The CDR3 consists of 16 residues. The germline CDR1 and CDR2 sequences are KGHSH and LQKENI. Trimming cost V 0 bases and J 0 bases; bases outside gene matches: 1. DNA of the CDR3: TGTGCCAGCTCACCACCGGACAGGGCCTCCTACAATGAGCAGTTCTTC. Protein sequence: CASSPPDRASYNEQFF.

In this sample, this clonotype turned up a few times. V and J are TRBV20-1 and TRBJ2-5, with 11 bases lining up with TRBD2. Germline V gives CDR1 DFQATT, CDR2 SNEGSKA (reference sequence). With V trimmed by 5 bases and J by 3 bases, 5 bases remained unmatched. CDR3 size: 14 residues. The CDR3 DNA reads TGCAGTGCTGACAGACTAGCGGGGAAAGAGACCCAGTACTTC. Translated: CSADRLAGKETQYF.

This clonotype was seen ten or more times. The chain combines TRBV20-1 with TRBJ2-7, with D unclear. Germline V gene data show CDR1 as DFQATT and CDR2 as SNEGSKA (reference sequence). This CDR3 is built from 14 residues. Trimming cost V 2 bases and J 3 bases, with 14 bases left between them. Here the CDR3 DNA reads TGCAGTGCTAGATCGTCCCTCGCAAGCTACGAGCAGTACTTC. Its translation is CSARSSLASYEQYF.

CDR3 sequence reads: CASSLVYGTQETQYF. CDR3 coding DNA: TGTGCCAGCAGCTTAGTTTACGGAACACAAGAGACCCAGTACTTC. The chain employs TRBV7-6 and TRBJ2-5; D not resolved. This CDR3 has 15 residues. In germline, CDR1 is SGHVS, CDR2 FNYEAQ. V was trimmed by 1 base and J by 2 bases, leaving 11 bases between them. Complete variable domain (other parts from reference TRBV7-6 and TRBJ2-5): GAGVSQSPRYKVTKRGQDVALRCDPISGHVSLYWYRQALGQGPEFLTYFNYEAQQDKSGLPNDRFSAERPEGSISTLTIQRTEQRDSAMYRCASSLVYGTQETQYFGPGTRLLVL.

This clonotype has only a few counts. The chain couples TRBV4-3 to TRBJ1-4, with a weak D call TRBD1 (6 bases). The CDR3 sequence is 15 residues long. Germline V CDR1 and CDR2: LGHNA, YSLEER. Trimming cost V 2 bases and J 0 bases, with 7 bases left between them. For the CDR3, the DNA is TGCGCCAGCAGCCAACGGACAGCAACTAATGAAAAACTGTTTTTT. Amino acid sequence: CASSQRTATNEKLFF.

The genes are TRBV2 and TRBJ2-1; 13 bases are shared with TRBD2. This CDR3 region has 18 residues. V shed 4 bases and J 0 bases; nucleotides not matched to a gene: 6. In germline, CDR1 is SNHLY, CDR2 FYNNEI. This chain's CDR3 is CASSGTSGGTDSYNEQFF. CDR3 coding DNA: TGTGCCAGCAGTGGGACTAGCGGGGGAACCGACTCCTACAATGAGCAGTTCTTC.

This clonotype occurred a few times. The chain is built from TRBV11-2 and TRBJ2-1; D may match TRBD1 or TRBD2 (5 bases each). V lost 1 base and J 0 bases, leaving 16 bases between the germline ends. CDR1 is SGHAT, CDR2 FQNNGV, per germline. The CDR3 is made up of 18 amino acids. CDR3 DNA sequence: TGTGCCAGCAGCTTAGTTGCTCGGGGCAGTCACTCCTACAATGAGCAGTTCTTC. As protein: CASSLVARGSHSYNEQFF.

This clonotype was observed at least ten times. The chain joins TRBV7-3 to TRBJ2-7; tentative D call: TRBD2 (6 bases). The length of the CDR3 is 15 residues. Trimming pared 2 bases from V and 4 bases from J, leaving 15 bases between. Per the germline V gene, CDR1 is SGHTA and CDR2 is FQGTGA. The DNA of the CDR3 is TGTGCCAGCAGCTTATCGGCGGGATCTCAATACGAGCAGTACTTC. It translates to CASSLSAGSQYEQYF.

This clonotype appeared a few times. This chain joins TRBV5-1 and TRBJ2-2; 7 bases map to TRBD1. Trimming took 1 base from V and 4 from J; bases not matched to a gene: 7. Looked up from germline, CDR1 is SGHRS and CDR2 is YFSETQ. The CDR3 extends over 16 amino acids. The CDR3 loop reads CASSLFLRGSTGELFF. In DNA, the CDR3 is TGCGCCAGCAGCTTGTTTCTCAGGGGGTCCACCGGGGAGCTGTTTTTT.

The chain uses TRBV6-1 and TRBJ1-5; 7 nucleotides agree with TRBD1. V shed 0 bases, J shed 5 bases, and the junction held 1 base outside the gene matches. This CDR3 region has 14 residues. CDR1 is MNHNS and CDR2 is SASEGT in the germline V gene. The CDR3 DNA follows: TGTGCCAGCAGTGAAGCGACAGGGTATCAGCCCCAGCATTTT. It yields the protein CASSEATGYQPQHF.

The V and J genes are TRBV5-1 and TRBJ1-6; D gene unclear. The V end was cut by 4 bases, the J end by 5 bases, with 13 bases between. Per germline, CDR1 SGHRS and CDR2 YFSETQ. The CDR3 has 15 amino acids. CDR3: CASSASGINNSPLHF. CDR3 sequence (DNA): TGCGCCAGCAGCGCTTCCGGGATCAATAATTCACCCCTCCACTTT. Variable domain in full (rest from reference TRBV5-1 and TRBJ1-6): KAGVTQTPRYLIKTRGQQVTLSCSPISGHRSVSWYQQTPGQGLQFLFEYFSETQRNKGNFPGRFSGRQFSNSRSEMNVSTLELGDSALYLCASSASGINNSPLHFGNGTRLTVT.

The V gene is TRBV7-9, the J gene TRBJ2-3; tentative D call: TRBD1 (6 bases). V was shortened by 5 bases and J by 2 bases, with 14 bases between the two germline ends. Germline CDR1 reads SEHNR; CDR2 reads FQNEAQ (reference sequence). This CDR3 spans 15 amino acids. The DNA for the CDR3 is TGTGCCAGCAGCCCAGGGGAGTTCCTCACAGATACGCAGTATTTT. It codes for CASSPGEFLTDTQYF.

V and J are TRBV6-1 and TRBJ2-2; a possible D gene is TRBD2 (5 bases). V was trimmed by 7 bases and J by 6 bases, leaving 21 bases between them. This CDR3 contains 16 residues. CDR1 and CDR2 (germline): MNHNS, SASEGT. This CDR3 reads CASKYDLRGIPGELFF. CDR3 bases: TGTGCCAGCAAATACGACTTAAGAGGGATACCCGGGGAGCTGTTTTTT.

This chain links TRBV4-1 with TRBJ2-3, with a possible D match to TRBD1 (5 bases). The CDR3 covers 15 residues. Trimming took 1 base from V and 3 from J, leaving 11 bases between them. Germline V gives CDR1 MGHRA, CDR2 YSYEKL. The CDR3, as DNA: TGCGCCAGCAGCCAAGTGCAGGGTAGGACAGATACGCAGTATTTT. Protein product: CASSQVQGRTDTQYF.